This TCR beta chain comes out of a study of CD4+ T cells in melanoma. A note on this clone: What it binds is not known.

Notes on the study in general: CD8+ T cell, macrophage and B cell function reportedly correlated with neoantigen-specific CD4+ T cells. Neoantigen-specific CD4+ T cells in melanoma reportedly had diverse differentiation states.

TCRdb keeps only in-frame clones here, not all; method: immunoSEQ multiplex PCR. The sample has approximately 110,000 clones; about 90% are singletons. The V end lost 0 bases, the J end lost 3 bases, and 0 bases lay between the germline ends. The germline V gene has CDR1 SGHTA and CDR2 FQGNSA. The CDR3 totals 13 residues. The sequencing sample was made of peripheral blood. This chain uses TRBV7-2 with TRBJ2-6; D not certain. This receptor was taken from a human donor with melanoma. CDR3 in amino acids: CASSLAGANVLTF. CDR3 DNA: TGTGCCAGCAGCTTAGCTGGGGCCAACGTCCTGACTTTC.